One and the same sample provided the 15 T cell receptor beta chains below, sequenced in a study of T cell repertoires in cytomegalovirus infection. TCRdb redid the calling of the reads with MiXCR, one entry per CDR3 protein. The sample contains about 770,000 distinct CDR3 sequences, roughly 28% of which appear only once. Their antigens remain unidentified. Material: cultured CD8+ T cells from PBMCs, obtained from culture after CMV antigen stimulation. These receptors were taken from a human donor in good health (CMV status not recorded). Some clones in this sample may be carry-over from other donors' samples.

In its sample, this clonotype was seen once. The chain carries TRBV23-1 and TRBJ2-7; D possibly uses TRBD1 or TRBD2 (6 bases each). TRBV23-1 is classed as an ORF, of uncertain function. Trimming stripped 0 bases from V and 7 bases from J, with 16 bases between. The CDR3 has 15 residues. The CDR3 region is CASSQSGRGLGEQYV. CDR3 coding DNA: TGCGCCAGCAGTCAATCGGGTCGGGGGCTGGGTGAGCAGTACGTC.

This clonotype has just a few counts. The chain employs TRBV7-9 and TRBJ1-1; TRBD1 matches at 9 bases. The V and J ends lost 5 bases and 1 base, in that order; junction bases with no gene match: 5. This CDR3 comprises 15 residues. Germline V gene data show CDR1 as SEHNR and CDR2 as FQNEAQ (reference sequence). The DNA for the CDR3 is TGTGCCAGCAGCCCAGGGACAGGGTGGAACACTGAAGCTTTCTTT. Translation: CASSPGTGWNTEAFF.

The chain employs TRBV19 and TRBJ2-5, with D perhaps being TRBD1 or TRBD2 (5 bases each). V was pared by 2 bases and J by 4 bases, with 17 bases between. Germline CDR1 is LNHDA and CDR2 is SQIVND (reference sequence). The CDR3 runs 16 residues. The CDR3 DNA follows: TGTGCCAGTAGTATAATAAGAGGCCAGGGAGTAGAGACCCAGTACTTC. Protein: CASSIIRGQGVETQYF.

This clonotype was observed at least ten times. The J gene is TRBJ2-3, the V gene TRBV5-6; TRBD2 matches 10 bases. This CDR3 is 16 amino acids long. Losses at the gene ends were 0 bases for V and 2 bases for J; bases not matched to a gene: 3. The V gene's germline CDR1 is SGHDT and CDR2 YYEEEE. The CDR3 DNA sequence: TGTGCCAGCAGCTTGGAAGCGGGGGGGTACACAGATACGCAGTATTTT. It yields the protein CASSLEAGGYTDTQYF.

The rearrangement uses TRBV10-3 and TRBJ2-6; 7 nucleotides agree with TRBD1. Germline loops: CDR1 ENHRY, CDR2 SYGVKD. The CDR3 contains 16 residues. V dropped 8 bases and J dropped 0; count of bases not matched to a gene: 7. In nucleotides, the CDR3 is TGTGCCATCCTGACAGGGATTCGCTCTGGGGCCAACGTCCTGACTTTC. Translating gives CAILTGIRSGANVLTF.

This clonotype showed up just a few times. This rearrangement joins TRBV7-9 to TRBJ2-7; D remains unclear. CDR3 size: 14 residues. V dropped 5 bases and J dropped 2 bases, with 13 bases sitting between them. Germline V gene data show CDR1 as SEHNR and CDR2 as FQNEAQ (reference sequence). The CDR3 here is CASSQTGPTYEQYF. In DNA, the CDR3 is TGTGCCAGCAGCCAGACGGGCCCAACCTACGAGCAGTACTTC.

V and J are TRBV27 and TRBJ2-7; D perhaps matches TRBD2 (7 bases). Looked up from germline, CDR1 is MNHEY and CDR2 is SMNVEV (reference sequence). The CDR3 runs to 13 residues. V was clipped by 10 bases and J by 6 bases, with 19 bases between them. The chain's CDR3 is CATTAAGAVEQYF. For the CDR3, the DNA is TGTGCCACAACAGCTGCGGGGGCTGTCGAGCAGTACTTC.

Details on this clonotype: A much larger clone differs by one base, so this may be a read error. This rearrangement joins TRBV7-4 to TRBJ2-1, with D maybe TRBD1 (5 bases). Germline lookup yields CDR1 SGHVT and CDR2 SQSDAQ. The length of the CDR3 is 17 residues. The CDR3 coding sequence is TGTGCCAGCAGATTGAGACAGTTCAACAACTCCCACAATGAGCAGTTCTTC. It yields the protein CASRLRQFNNSHNEQFF. Full variable domain (missing parts from reference TRBV7-4 and TRBJ2-1): GAGVSQSPRYKVAKRGRDVALRCDSISGHVTLYWYRQTLGQGSEVLTYSQSDAQRDKSGRPSGRFSAERPERSVSTLKIQRTEQGDSAVYLCASRLRQFNNSHNEQFFGPGTRLTVL.

In this sample, this clonotype turned up a few times. V is TRBV27 and J is TRBJ1-5, with TRBD1 as a possible D gene (5 bases). Trimming stripped 3 bases from V and 5 bases from J, with 11 bases between. This CDR3 contains 14 residues. CDR1 and CDR2 from the germline V gene are MNHEY and SMNVEV (reference sequence). Here the CDR3 reads CASSFGWGYQPQHF. For the CDR3, the DNA is TGTGCCAGCAGTTTCGGTTGGGGGTATCAGCCCCAGCATTTT.

In the case of this clonotype: One end of the junction varies from germline; a read error may be responsible. The chain combines TRBV28 with TRBJ2-1; D is undetermined. Germline CDR1 reads MDHEN; CDR2 reads SYDVKM. The CDR3 covers 17 residues. The CDR3 spells CVSSSPRAVLPYNEQFF. CDR3 coding DNA: TGTGTCAGCAGTTCACCCCGGGCAGTCCTACCTTACAATGAGCAGTTCTTC.

The V gene is TRBV6-1, the J gene TRBJ1-6; TRBD1 agrees at 10 bases. V was pared by 5 bases and J by 8 bases, with 6 bases of the junction left unmatched. This CDR3 has 15 residues. Germline V lookup: CDR1 MNHNS, CDR2 SASEGT. Here the CDR3 DNA reads TGTGCCAGCAGTTTTGGGACAGGGGAATATTCACCCCTCCACTTT. Translated: CASSFGTGEYSPLHF.

This clonotype showed up many times. The chain joins TRBV7-9 to TRBJ2-6, with 9 bases that match TRBD1. The V gene end was trimmed by 8 bases and the J gene end by 2 bases; junction bases not matched to a gene: 22. The CDR3 is made up of 21 amino acids. The germline gives CDR1 SEHNR, CDR2 FQNEAQ (reference sequence). The CDR3 protein is CASGGYKGVGTGLPGANVLTF. For the CDR3, the DNA is TGTGCCAGCGGAGGATACAAGGGGGTCGGGACAGGGCTACCTGGGGCCAACGTCCTGACTTTC.

This clonotype appeared a few times. The rearrangement links TRBV28 to TRBJ1-2, with D perhaps matching TRBD1 (5 bases). V was trimmed by 5 bases and J by 3 bases, leaving 13 bases between them. The germline gives CDR1 MDHEN, CDR2 SYDVKM. The CDR3 has 14 amino acids. The CDR3 DNA reads as TGTGCCAGCAGTCCCCCGACAGCGGACTATGGCTACACCTTC. It encodes CASSPPTADYGYTF.

The V and J genes are TRBV4-3 and TRBJ1-6; TRBD1 agrees at 8 bases. With V trimmed by 1 base and J by 11 bases, 10 bases remained unmatched. CDR3 size: 16 residues. Looked up from germline, CDR1 is LGHNA and CDR2 is YSLEER. The CDR3 loop is CASSQARVTGAAPLHF. The CDR3 region has the DNA TGCGCCAGCAGCCAAGCTAGGGTGACAGGGGCGGCACCCCTCCACTTT.

The gene calls are TRBV3-1 and TRBJ1-4, with a weak D call TRBD1 (5 bases). This CDR3 has 14 amino acids. Looked up from germline, CDR1 is LGHDT and CDR2 is YNNKEL (reference sequence). Trimming pared 2 bases from V and 3 bases from J, leaving 7 bases between. The CDR3 coding sequence is TGTGCCAGCAGCCAAACAGGATCTAATGAAAAACTGTTTTTT. Translation: CASSQTGSNEKLFF.